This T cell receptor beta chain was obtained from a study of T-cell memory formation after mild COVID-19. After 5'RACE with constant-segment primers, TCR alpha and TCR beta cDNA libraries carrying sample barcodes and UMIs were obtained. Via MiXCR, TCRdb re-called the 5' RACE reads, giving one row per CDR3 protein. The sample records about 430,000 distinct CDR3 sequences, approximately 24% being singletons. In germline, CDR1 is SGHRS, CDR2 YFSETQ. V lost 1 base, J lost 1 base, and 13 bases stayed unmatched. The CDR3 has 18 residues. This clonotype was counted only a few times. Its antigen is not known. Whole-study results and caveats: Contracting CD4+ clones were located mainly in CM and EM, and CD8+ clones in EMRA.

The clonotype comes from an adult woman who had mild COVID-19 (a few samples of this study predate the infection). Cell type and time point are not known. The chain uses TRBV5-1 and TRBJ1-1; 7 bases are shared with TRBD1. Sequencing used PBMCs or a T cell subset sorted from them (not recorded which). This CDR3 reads CASSLNPTFRGENTEAFF. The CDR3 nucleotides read TGCGCCAGCAGCTTGAACCCGACATTCAGGGGGGAGAACACTGAAGCTTTCTTT.